Below are 27 T cell receptor beta chains sequenced from a single sample in a study of neurological immune-mediated disorders. TCRdb passed the 5' RACE reads through MiXCR, listing each CDR3 protein once. The data show 35,000 to 50,000 distinct CDR3 sequences, with roughly 2.5% seen just once and approximately 2.3% held by the top ten. The sample taken for sequencing was PBMCs. These receptor sequences come from a man in his forties or fifties with multiple sclerosis.

There are many counts of this clonotype. V gene TRBV7-9 combines with J gene TRBJ1-2, with unresolved D. Germline V CDR1 and CDR2: SEHNR, FQNEAQ (reference sequence). Trimming took 3 bases from V and 2 from J, leaving 10 bases between them. The CDR3 consists of 14 residues. As DNA, the CDR3 is TGTGCCAGCAGCTTTGACCCCTGGAACTATGGCTACACCTTC. The encoded protein is CASSFDPWNYGYTF.

This clonotype showed up many times. This chain connects TRBV3-1 to TRBJ1-1; tentatively, D is TRBD1 (5 bases). Trimming removed 3 bases at V and 3 bases at J, with 20 bases between. Germline-derived CDR1 and CDR2 are LGHDT and YNNKEL (reference sequence). The CDR3 totals 17 residues. DNA of the CDR3: TGTGCCAGCAGCCATTGGGCAGGGCGGAGGTATGACACTGAAGCTTTCTTT. Translating gives CASSHWAGRRYDTEAFF.

At least ten counts were recorded for this clonotype. One end of the junction is discordant with germline, which a read error may explain. The rearrangement links TRBV27 to TRBJ1-6; 8 bases align to TRBD1. Germline-derived CDR1 and CDR2 are MNHEY and SMNVEV (reference sequence). The CDR3 consists of 13 residues. In nucleotides, the CDR3 is TGTGCCAGCAGACAGGGGGATTATTCACCCCTCAACTTT. Translated: CASRQGDYSPLNF.

This clonotype was observed at least ten times. The CDR3 here is CSASHRVTGELFF. The CDR3 coding sequence is TGCAGTGCTAGTCACAGGGTCACCGGGGAGCTGTTTTTT. The V call is TRBV20-1, the J call TRBJ2-2; D is perhaps TRBD1 (6 bases). Trimming pared 3 bases from V and 4 bases from J, leaving 9 bases between. Germline-derived CDR1 and CDR2 are DFQATT and SNEGSKA (reference sequence). The CDR3 contains 13 residues.

The sample holds a few counts of this clonotype. The chain carries TRBV11-2 and TRBJ1-2; D possibly corresponds to TRBD1 (6 bases). V was shortened by 0 bases and J by 8 bases, with 13 bases between the two germline ends. The CDR3 runs to 14 residues. Germline CDR1 is SGHAT and CDR2 is FQNNGV. Here the CDR3 reads CASSLEEQGVGYTF. The CDR3 DNA reads TGTGCCAGCAGCTTAGAAGAACAGGGCGTGGGCTACACCTTC.

In this sample, this clonotype turned up many times. The chain has TRBV6-5 and TRBJ1-1; D may be TRBD1 (6 bases). Deletions cut 6 bases from V and 1 base from J, with 15 bases between. Germline assignment: CDR1 MNHEY and CDR2 SVGAGI. The CDR3 has 15 residues. The CDR3 is CASRDSGTTNTEAFF. CDR3 coding DNA: TGTGCCAGCAGGGACTCCGGGACAACGAACACTGAAGCTTTCTTT.

This clonotype has at least ten counts. This chain joins TRBV25-1 and TRBJ2-3, with D tentatively TRBD1 (6 bases). Germline lookup yields CDR1 MGHDK and CDR2 SYGVNS. The ends were cut back, 6 bases at V and 0 bases at J, with 16 bases in the middle. This CDR3 comprises 16 residues. CDR3 coding DNA: TGTGCCAGCAGGAATCTAGGGGGAGCTAGCACAGATACGCAGTATTTT. Residues: CASRNLGGASTDTQYF.

Comments on this clonotype: This may stem from a read error, because a much larger clone lies one nucleotide away. The V call is TRBV28, the J call TRBJ1-1; no clear D. Trimming shortened V by 5 bases and J by 1 base, and 11 bases separated the two germline ends. In germline, CDR1 is MDHEN, CDR2 SYDVKM. This CDR3 spans 14 amino acids. CDR3 loop: CASSLRIPNTEAFF. As DNA, the CDR3 is TGTGCCAGCAGTCTACGCATCCCGAACACTGAAGCTTTCTTT.

The sample holds many counts of this clonotype. This chain joins TRBV12-3 or TRBV12-4 and TRBJ1-2; 8 positions match TRBD1. V gave up 6 bases and J gave up 7 bases; unmatched junction bases: 7. The CDR3 extends over 13 amino acids. CDR3 residues: CASRPGGSAGYTF. CDR3 sequence (DNA): TGTGCCAGCAGGCCAGGGGGCTCAGCTGGCTACACCTTC.

This clonotype has only a few counts. A read error is possible here, since a much larger clone lies one base away. This sequence joins TRBV29-1 and TRBJ2-7, with D unresolved. V lost 0 bases and J 3 bases, leaving 9 bases between the germline ends. From germline, CDR1 is SQVTM and CDR2 ANQGSEA. This CDR3 region has 13 residues. CDR3 amino acids: CSVEEGKGYEQYF. The CDR3 nucleotides are TGCAGCGTTGAAGAAGGAAAGGGCTACGAGCAGTACTTC.

This clonotype was found many times. The chain is built from TRBV20-1 and TRBJ2-6; D is ambiguous. CDR1 is DFQATT, CDR2 SNEGSKA, per germline (reference sequence). V was shortened by 0 bases and J by 0 bases, with 6 bases between the two germline ends. The CDR3 length is 15 residues. The CDR3 spells CSARDVRSGANVLTF. Here the CDR3 DNA reads TGCAGTGCTAGAGATGTACGCTCTGGGGCCAACGTCCTGACTTTC.

At least ten counts were recorded for this clonotype. The chain is built from TRBV12-3 or TRBV12-4 and TRBJ1-5; D gene ambiguous. The CDR3 runs 14 residues. V gave up 8 bases and J gave up 3 bases, with 14 bases separating them. The DNA of the CDR3 is TGTGCCAGCTCCGCCCGGGATATCAATCAGCCCCAGCATTTT. Amino acids: CASSARDINQPQHF.

This clonotype appeared many times. The chain uses TRBV25-1 and TRBJ2-2, with a weak D call TRBD1 (5 bases). V lost 8 bases to trimming and J lost 3 bases, with 16 bases between them. There are 15 residues in the CDR3. In germline, CDR1 is MGHDK, CDR2 SYGVNS. The CDR3 reads CASRSRVGDTGELFF. DNA for the CDR3: TGTGCCAGCCGGAGTCGAGTAGGGGACACCGGGGAGCTGTTTTTT.

The J gene is TRBJ2-7, the V gene TRBV18, with TRBD2 as a possible D gene (6 bases). Germline CDR1 KGHSH, CDR2 LQKENI. V dropped 3 bases and J dropped 6 bases, with 6 bases sitting between them. The CDR3 runs to 11 residues. This chain's CDR3 is CASSPGGEQYF. CDR3 in DNA: TGTGCCAGCTCACCCGGGGGCGAGCAGTACTTC.

This clonotype was found many times. V is TRBV20-1 and J is TRBJ1-5; 7 nucleotides agree with TRBD1. This CDR3 comprises 12 residues. V gave up 6 bases and J gave up 5 bases; unmatched junction bases: 4. The germline V gene has CDR1 DFQATT and CDR2 SNEGSKA (reference sequence). The chain's CDR3 is CSATTGDQPQHF. The DNA of the CDR3 is TGCAGTGCCACCACAGGGGATCAGCCCCAGCATTTT.

This clonotype was counted many times. V usage is TRBV10-3 and J usage is TRBJ2-7, with D uncertain. The CDR3 loop spans 15 amino acids. Trimming removed 0 bases at V and 3 bases at J, with 12 bases between. Per the germline V gene, CDR1 is ENHRY and CDR2 is SYGVKD. CDR3 nucleotides: TGTGCCATCAGTGAGTCAGTAGGGTTAATCTACGAGCAGTACTTC. Its protein is CAISESVGLIYEQYF.

This clonotype was detected a few times. V gene TRBV11-2 combines with J gene TRBJ2-7; 7 nucleotides match TRBD1. The CDR3 extends over 14 amino acids. Germline CDR1 reads SGHAT; CDR2 reads FQNNGV. Germline trimming cut 5 bases from V and 9 bases from J; bases unmatched to any gene: 13. The CDR3 DNA is TGTGCCAGCAGCACCGCGACAGGGATCCGTGGGCAGTACTTC. Amino acids: CASSTATGIRGQYF.

In its sample, this clonotype was seen many times. The CDR3 nucleotides are TGTGCCAGCAAAGACCCTCCGGGACAGGGGTCCAATGAGCAGTTCTTC. Encoded protein: CASKDPPGQGSNEQFF. V is TRBV6-2 or TRBV6-3 and J is TRBJ2-1; 10 bases align to TRBD1. V shed 7 bases, J shed 6 bases, and the junction held 12 bases outside the gene matches. This CDR3 has 16 amino acids. Germline assignment: CDR1 MNHEY and CDR2 SVGEGT.

This clonotype was detected a few times. This rearrangement joins TRBV5-1 to TRBJ1-1, with 10 bases lining up with TRBD1. This CDR3 has 15 amino acids. Germline V lookup: CDR1 SGHRS, CDR2 YFSETQ. V lost 4 bases, J lost 5 bases, and 8 bases stayed unmatched. In DNA, the CDR3 is TGCGCCAGCAGCACTACCGGGACAGGGGTTACTGAAGCTTTCTTT. It yields the protein CASSTTGTGVTEAFF.

This clonotype was recorded many times. This chain joins TRBV11-2 and TRBJ2-3; 9 bases fit TRBD1. CDR1 is SGHAT, CDR2 FQNNGV, per germline. CDR3 length: 17 residues. With V trimmed by 1 base and J by 2 bases, 7 bases remained unmatched. DNA for the CDR3: TGTGCCAGCAGCTTAGTCACGGGACAGGGACCCACAGATACGCAGTATTTT. Its protein is CASSLVTGQGPTDTQYF.

This clonotype occurred many times. The chain employs TRBV9 and TRBJ2-3; 7 bases are shared with TRBD2. The V and J ends lost 0 bases and 0 bases, in that order; junction bases with no gene match: 1. The germline V gene encodes CDR1 SGDLS and CDR2 YYNGEE. This CDR3 is 15 amino acids long. CDR3 DNA sequence: TGTGCCAGCAGCGTAGGGACTAGTAGCACAGATACGCAGTATTTT. It translates to CASSVGTSSTDTQYF. The full variable domain, rest sourced from reference TRBV9 and TRBJ2-3, is DSGVTQTPKHLITATGQRVTLRCSPRSGDLSVYWYQQSLDQGLQFLIQYYNGEERAKGNILERFSAQQFPDLHSELNLSSLELGDSALYFCASSVGTSSTDTQYFGPGTRLTVL.

This clonotype was counted a few times. Compared with germline, one end of the junction differs, possibly owing to a read error. This chain links TRBV20-1 with TRBJ2-2, with TRBD1 identical over 7 bases. There are 14 residues in the CDR3. The germline V gene has CDR1 DFQATT and CDR2 SNEGSKA (reference sequence). The CDR3 loop reads CSARGTGNTGEPFF. DNA of the CDR3: TGCAGTGCTAGAGGGACAGGAAACACCGGGGAGCCGTTTTTT.

This clonotype came up many times. The J gene is TRBJ1-2, the V gene TRBV12-3 or TRBV12-4; 10 bases line up with TRBD1. The trim removed 5 bases at V and 8 bases at J, leaving 8 bases unmatched. CDR3 length: 14 amino acids. The CDR3 reads CASSTPGTGVGYTF. The CDR3 DNA reads as TGTGCCAGCAGTACCCCCGGGACAGGGGTGGGCTACACCTTC.

At least ten counts were recorded for this clonotype. V is TRBV12-3 or TRBV12-4 and J is TRBJ2-7, with no clear D. Trimming shortened V by 3 bases and J by 4 bases, and 7 bases separated the two germline ends. The CDR3 is 12 residues long. This CDR3 is CASSLLGYEQYF. The CDR3 DNA reads as TGTGCCAGCAGTTTGTTGGGGTACGAGCAGTACTTC.

This clonotype was counted at least ten times. The chain is built from TRBV5-1 and TRBJ1-2, with TRBD1 matching over 8 bases. V shed 4 bases and J 2 bases; nucleotides not matched to a gene: 1. This CDR3 contains 13 residues. Germline V gene data show CDR1 as SGHRS and CDR2 as YFSETQ. Written as DNA, the CDR3 is TGCGCCAGCAGCGCAGGGGGCAACTATGGCTACACCTTC. It codes for CASSAGGNYGYTF.

This clonotype appeared many times. The V gene is TRBV5-1, the J gene TRBJ1-2; D call uncertain. The CDR3 has 14 residues. The V end was cut by 0 bases, the J end by 5 bases, with 11 bases between. Germline assignment: CDR1 SGHRS and CDR2 YFSETQ. DNA of the CDR3: TGCGCCAGCAGCTTGGGAGCGGCGGGGTATGGCTACACCTTC. Its translation: CASSLGAAGYGYTF.

In its sample, this clonotype was seen many times. The J gene is TRBJ2-1, the V gene TRBV5-5; D remains ambiguous. The germline V and J ends were trimmed by 4 bases and 8 bases, with 13 bases remaining between them. From germline, CDR1 is SGHKS and CDR2 YYEKEE (reference sequence). This CDR3 contains 13 residues. Written as DNA, the CDR3 is TGTGCCAGCAGCCCCCTAGTAGTCCATGAGCAGTTCTTC. It codes for CASSPLVVHEQFF.